This T cell receptor (beta chain) was profiled in a study of beta chain features in type 1 diabetes. Study-wide results and limits: Patients with type 1 diabetes carried fewer insertions and had more deletions at their VDJ junctions. The study found moderately but significantly shorter TCRB CDR3s in all four CD4+ subsets of Type 1 diabetes patients.

Every bit of the isolated RNA underwent reverse transcription, so sequencing read expressed TCRB transcripts. The method was immunoSEQ multiplex PCR; TCRdb's version includes in-frame clones alone and lacks a portion of them. This sample has hundreds of thousands of clones; roughly 13% occur once, and the top ten carry roughly 0.04%. CD45RO/CCR7/CD25/CD127/CD95/CD27 sorting isolated CD4+ naive, central memory, regulatory and stem cell-like memory cells. Purity above 95% was achieved in all sorted populations. Concerning this clone itself: The antigen remains undetermined. Other DNA sequences in this specimen translate into the identical CDR3.

Trimming stripped 1 base from V and 3 bases from J, with 9 bases between. CDR1 is LNHDA and CDR2 is SQIVND in the germline V gene (reference sequence). The CDR3 has 14 residues. The sequencing input was naive CD4+ T cells from blood. The clonotype originates from a man in his late teens or twenties with type 1 diabetes. This chain links TRBV19 with TRBJ1-1; D may be TRBD1 (6 bases). The CDR3 spells CASSIVGGHTEAFF. CDR3 DNA: TGTGCCAGTAGTATAGTCGGGGGGCACACTGAAGCTTTCTTT.